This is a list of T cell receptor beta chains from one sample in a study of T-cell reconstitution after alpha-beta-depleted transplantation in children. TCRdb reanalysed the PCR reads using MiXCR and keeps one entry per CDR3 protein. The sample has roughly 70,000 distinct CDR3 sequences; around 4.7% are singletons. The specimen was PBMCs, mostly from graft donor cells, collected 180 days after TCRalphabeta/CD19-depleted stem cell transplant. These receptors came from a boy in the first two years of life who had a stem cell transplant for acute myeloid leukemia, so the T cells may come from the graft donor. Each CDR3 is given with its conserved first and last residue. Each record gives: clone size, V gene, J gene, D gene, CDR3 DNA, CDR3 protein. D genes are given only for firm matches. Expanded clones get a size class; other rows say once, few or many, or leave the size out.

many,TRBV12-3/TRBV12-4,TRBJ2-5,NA,TGTGCCAGCAGTTTAGGGGGGGCTGGGACCCAGTACTTC,CASSLGGAGTQYF
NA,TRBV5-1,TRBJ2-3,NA,TGCGCCAGCAGCGTGGCGAGCGTGGATACGCAGTATTTT,CASSVASVDTQYF
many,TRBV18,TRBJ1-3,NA,TGTGCCAGCTCACCACTTCCCACAAGGAAAGCGGGAAACACCATATATTTT,CASSPLPTRKAGNTIYF
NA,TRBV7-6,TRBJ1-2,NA,TGTGCCAGCAGCTTAGGGGGTACCCGGACGGATTATGGCTACACCTTC,CASSLGGTRTDYGYTF
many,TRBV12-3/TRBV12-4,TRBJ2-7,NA,TGTGCCAGCAGTTTTGCCAGCTCGTCCTACGAGCAGTACTTC,CASSFASSSYEQYF
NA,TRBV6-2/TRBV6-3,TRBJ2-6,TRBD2,TGTGCCAGCAGTTCTCCTCAGGGACTAGCGGGGGGGGGTCCCGGGGGAGGGGCCAACGTCCTGACTTTC,CASSSPQGLAGGGPGGGANVLTF
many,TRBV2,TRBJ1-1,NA,TGTGCCAGCAGCGCCGGGGGGAGCCCGAACACTGAAGCTTTCTTT,CASSAGGSPNTEAFF
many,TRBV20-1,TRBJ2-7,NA,TGCAGTGCTAGTGCTAGGAGCTCCTACGAGCAGTACTTC,CSASARSSYEQYF
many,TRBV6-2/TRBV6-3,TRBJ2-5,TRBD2,TGTGCCAGCAGGGAAAGCGGGGAAGAGACCCAGTACTTC,CASRESGEETQYF
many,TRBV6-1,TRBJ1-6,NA,TGTGCCAGCAGTTGGGGTTATTTTCTCCACTTT,CASSWGYFLHF
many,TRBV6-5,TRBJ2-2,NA,TGTGCCAGCAGTTACGGTTGGGAGGACACCGGGGAGCTGTTTTTT,CASSYGWEDTGELFF
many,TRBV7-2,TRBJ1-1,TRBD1,TGTGCCAGCAGCAGCCGGACAGGGGGCTTGGACACTGAAGCTTTCTTT,CASSSRTGGLDTEAFF
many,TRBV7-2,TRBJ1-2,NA,TGTGCCAGCAGCTTAGTCGGGCAGGGGCGAGGCTACACCTTC,CASSLVGQGRGYTF
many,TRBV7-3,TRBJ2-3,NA,TGTGCCAGCAGCTTGATCTCCGGGACCCCCGCCTGG,CASSLISGTPAW
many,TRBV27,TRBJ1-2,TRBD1,TGTGCCAGCAGTTTAATGGGACAGGGGGCGGGCGGCTACACCTTC,CASSLMGQGAGGYTF
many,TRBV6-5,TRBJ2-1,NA,TGTGCCAGCAGTTACGTAGGTGAGCAGTTCTTC,CASSYVGEQFF
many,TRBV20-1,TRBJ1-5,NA,TGCAGTGCCAGAGGGCCCCCGGAGGATCAGCCCCAGCATTTT,CSARGPPEDQPQHF
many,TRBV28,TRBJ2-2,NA,TGTGCCAGCAGTAGGGGGGGGACCCGGACCGGGGAGCTGTTTTTT,CASSRGGTRTGELFF
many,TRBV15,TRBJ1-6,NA,TGTGCCACGCGGCGGGGGCCTCACGAGCCCCTCCACTTT,CATRRGPHEPLHF
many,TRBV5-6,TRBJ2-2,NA,TGTGCCAGCAGCTTGGTTGTCAGGGACACCGGGGAGCTGTTTTTT,CASSLVVRDTGELFF
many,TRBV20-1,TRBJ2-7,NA,TGCAGTGCTAGAGATTTCGGGGGCAGCCCCTACGAGCAGTACTTC,CSARDFGGSPYEQYF
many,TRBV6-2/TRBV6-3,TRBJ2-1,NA,TGTGCCAGCAGTTACTCGTGGGGGGACCGGTTCTTC,CASSYSWGDRFF
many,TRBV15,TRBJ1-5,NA,TGTGCCACCAGCAGAGAGGGCGAGCCCCAGCATTTT,CATSREGEPQHF
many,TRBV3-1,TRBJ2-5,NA,TGTGCCAGCAGCCAAGATATGGCGGTCCAAGAGACCCAGTACTTC,CASSQDMAVQETQYF
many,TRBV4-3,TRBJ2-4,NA,TGCGCCAGCAGCCAAGTTCATCGGGGGTTAGCCAAAAACATTCAGTACTTC,CASSQVHRGLAKNIQYF
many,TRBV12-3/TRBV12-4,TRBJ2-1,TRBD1,TGTGCCAGCAGCTCACACCGGGACAGGGGCGGCAATGAGCAGTTCTTC,CASSSHRDRGGNEQFF
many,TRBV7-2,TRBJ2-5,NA,TGTGCCAGCAGCTTAGGAGGTATTTGGGAGACCCAGTACTTC,CASSLGGIWETQYF
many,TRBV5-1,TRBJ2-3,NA,TGCGCCAGCAGCTTGGACGGGACTCTTGATGTGCAGTATTTT,CASSLDGTLDVQYF
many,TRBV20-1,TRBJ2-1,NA,TGCAGTGTCTCTAGCGCAGCCTACAATGAGCAGTTCTTC,CSVSSAAYNEQFF
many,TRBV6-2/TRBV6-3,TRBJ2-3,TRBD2,TGTGCCAGCAGTGCCCGACCCGGGACTAGCCCAGATACGCAGTATTTT,CASSARPGTSPDTQYF
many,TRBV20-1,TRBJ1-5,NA,TGCAGTGCTAGAGACCCCACAGGGCCCAATCAGCCCCAGCATTTT,CSARDPTGPNQPQHF
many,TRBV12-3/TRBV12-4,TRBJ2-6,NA,TGTGCCAGCAGTTTAGTGTCAGGGCCCGCATCTGGGGCCAACGTCCTGACTTTC,CASSLVSGPASGANVLTF
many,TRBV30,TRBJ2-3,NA,TGTGCCTGGAGTGGCGTTCGCACAGATACGCAGTATTTT,CAWSGVRTDTQYF
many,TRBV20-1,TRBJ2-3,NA,TGCAGTGCTAGAGGCTTCTTCCGGGGCCGCGATACGCAGTATTTT,CSARGFFRGRDTQYF
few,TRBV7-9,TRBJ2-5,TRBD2,TGTGCCAGCAGCGACCGGGGGGGACACCAAGAGACCCAGTACTTC,CASSDRGGHQETQYF
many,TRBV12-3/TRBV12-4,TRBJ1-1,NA,TGTGCCATCGGAAGGGCGCCGAACACTGAAGCTTTCTTT,CAIGRAPNTEAFF
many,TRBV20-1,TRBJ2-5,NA,TGCAGTGCTAGAGTGGGAGGCTACCAAGAGACCCAGTACTTC,CSARVGGYQETQYF
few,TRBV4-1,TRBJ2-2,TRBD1,TGCGCCAGCAGCCAAGGACCTGGACAGGGGGCCGGGGAGCTGTTTTTT,CASSQGPGQGAGELFF
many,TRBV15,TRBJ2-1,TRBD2,TGTGCCACCAGCAGAGATTCTGCGGGTTGGTCGGCGGGGGGTTACAATGAGCAGTTCTTC,CATSRDSAGWSAGGYNEQFF
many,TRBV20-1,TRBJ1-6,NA,TGCAGTGCTAGACCCGGAGGCCTTAATTCACCCCTCCACTTT,CSARPGGLNSPLHF
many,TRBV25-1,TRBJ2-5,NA,TGTGCCAGCAGTGAAATCAAGGAGGGGGGGCGATTTGAGACCCAGTACTTC,CASSEIKEGGRFETQYF